Below, one T cell receptor (beta chain) is given with its context. Once extracted for a subset, genomic DNA was divided evenly among several immunoSEQ plates. The protocol was immunoSEQ multiplex PCR, while the TCRdb copy is restricted to in-frame clones and leaves out a portion. The repertoire includes roughly 1.5 million clones, about 98% of them detected once, and about 0.45% sits in the top ten. CDR3 length: 15 amino acids. V shed 4 bases and J shed 3 bases, with 14 bases lying between them. The V gene's germline CDR1 is SGHKS and CDR2 YYEKEE (reference sequence). The sample comes from a study of shared clonotypes between healthy human individuals.

The sequenced material came from naive CD4+ T cells sorted from blood. This sample's subset: CD45RA+ positively selected. This sequence originates from a man aged 25-45 years in good health. The chain links TRBV5-5 to TRBJ2-1; D possibly corresponds to TRBD2 (6 bases). The CDR3 nucleotides read TGTGCCAGCAGCCTCCGACGGGGGAGCTACAATGAGCAGTTCTTC. Its translation: CASSLRRGSYNEQFF. Filled out from reference TRBV5-5 and TRBJ2-1, the complete variable domain reads DAGVTQSPTHLIKTRGQQVTLRCSPISGHKSVSWYQQVLGQGPQFIFQYYEKEERGRGNFPDRFSARQFPNYSSELNVNALLLGDSALYLCASSLRRGSYNEQFFGPGTRLTVL.